Sequencing of this T cell receptor beta chain was carried out in a study of cytomegalovirus exposure and HLA in healthy donors. The PCR employed 60 Vbeta primers together with 13 Jbeta primers. Only in-frame clones appear in the TCRdb table, and some are missing; sequencing was by immunoSEQ multiplex PCR. Here the sample spans around 130,000 clones, 70% to 85% being singletons. The sample comprised PBMCs. The TCR was taken from a boy under 18 in good health and CMV-seronegative.

CDR3 sequence (DNA): TGTGCCTGGACAGGGCAGGGACATAACGAGCAGTACTTC. It codes for CAWTGQGHNEQYF. The V gene is TRBV30, the J gene TRBJ2-7; maybe TRBD1 (6 bases). The V end was cut by 4 bases, the J end by 5 bases, with 15 bases between. The CDR3 has 13 amino acids. Germline V gene lookup returns CDR1 GTSNPN and CDR2 SVGIG (reference sequence). Variable domain in full (rest from reference TRBV30 and TRBJ2-7): SQTIHQWPATLVQPVGSPLSLECTVEGTSNPNLYWYRQAAGRGLQLLFYSVGIGQISSEVPQNLSASRPQDRQFILSSKKLLLSDSGFYLCAWTGQGHNEQYFGPGTRLTVT.